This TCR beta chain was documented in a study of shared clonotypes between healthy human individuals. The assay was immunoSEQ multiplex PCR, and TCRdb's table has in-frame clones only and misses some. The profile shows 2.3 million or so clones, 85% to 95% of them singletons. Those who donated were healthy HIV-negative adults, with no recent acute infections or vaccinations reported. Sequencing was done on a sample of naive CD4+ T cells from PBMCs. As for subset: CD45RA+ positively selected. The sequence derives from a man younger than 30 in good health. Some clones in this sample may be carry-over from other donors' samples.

CDR3 residues: CASDTGGGNQPQHF. CDR3 coding DNA: TGTGCCAGCGACACAGGGGGCGGCAATCAGCCCCAGCATTTT. The chain joins TRBV6-4 to TRBJ1-5; TRBD1 aligns across 9 bases. The V gene's germline CDR1 is MRHNA and CDR2 SNTAGT. V gave up 8 bases and J gave up 2 bases; unmatched junction bases: 4. The CDR3 sequence is 14 residues long.